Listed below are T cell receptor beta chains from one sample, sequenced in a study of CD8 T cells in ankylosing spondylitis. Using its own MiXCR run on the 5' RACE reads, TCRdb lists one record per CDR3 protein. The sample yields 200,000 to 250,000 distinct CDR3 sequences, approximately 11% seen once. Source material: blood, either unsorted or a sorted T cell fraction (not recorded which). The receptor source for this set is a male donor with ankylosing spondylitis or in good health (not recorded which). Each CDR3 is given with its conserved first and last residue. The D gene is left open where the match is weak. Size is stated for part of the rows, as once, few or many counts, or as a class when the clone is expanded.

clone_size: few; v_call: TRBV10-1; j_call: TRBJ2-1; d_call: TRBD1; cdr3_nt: TGCGCCAGCAGTGAGAGGGACAGGGACCTCTACAATGAGCAGTTCTTC; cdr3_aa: CASSERDRDLYNEQFF
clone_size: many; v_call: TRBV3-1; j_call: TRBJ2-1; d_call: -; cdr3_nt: TGTGCCAGCAGCTCGGACATGGAGCAGTTCTTC; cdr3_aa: CASSSDMEQFF
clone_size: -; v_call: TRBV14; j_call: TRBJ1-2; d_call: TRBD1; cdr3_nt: TGTGCCAGCAGCCACACCGGGACAGTCTATGACTACACCTTC; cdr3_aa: CASSHTGTVYDYTF
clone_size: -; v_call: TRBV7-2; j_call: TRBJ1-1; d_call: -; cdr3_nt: TGTGCCAGCAGCTTAGAAGAGGGGACTGAAGCTTTCTTT; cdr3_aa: CASSLEEGTEAFF
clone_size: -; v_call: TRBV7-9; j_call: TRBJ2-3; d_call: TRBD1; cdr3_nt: TGTGCCAGCAGCACCCGACAGGGCCCAGATACGCAGTATTTT; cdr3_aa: CASSTRQGPDTQYF
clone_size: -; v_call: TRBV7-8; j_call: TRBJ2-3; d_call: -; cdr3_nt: TGTGCCAGCAGCTTAGTGCCAGGCCTAGATACGCAGTATTTT; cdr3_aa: CASSLVPGLDTQYF
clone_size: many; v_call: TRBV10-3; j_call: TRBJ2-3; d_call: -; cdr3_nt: TGTGCCATCAGTGAATCTCAGGCAGGGAGCACAGATACGCAGTATTTT; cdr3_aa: CAISESQAGSTDTQYF
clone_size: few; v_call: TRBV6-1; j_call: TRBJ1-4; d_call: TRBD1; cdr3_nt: TGTGCCAGCAGTGAAGCGCTTCCGGGACAGGGGTCAACTAATGAAAAACTGTTTTTT; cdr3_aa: CASSEALPGQGSTNEKLFF
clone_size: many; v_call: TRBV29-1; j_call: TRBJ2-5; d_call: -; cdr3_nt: TGCAGCGTTAGTCCGGGGGAGACCCAGTACTTC; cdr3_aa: CSVSPGETQYF
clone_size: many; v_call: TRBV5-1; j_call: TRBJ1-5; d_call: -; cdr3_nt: TGCGCCAGCAGCTTGGGGCCGAATCAGCCCCAGCATTTT; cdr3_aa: CASSLGPNQPQHF
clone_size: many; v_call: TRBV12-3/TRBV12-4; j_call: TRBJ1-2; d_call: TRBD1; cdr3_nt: TGTGCCAGCAGTGCTCCGACAGGGGTCGGCTACACCTTC; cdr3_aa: CASSAPTGVGYTF
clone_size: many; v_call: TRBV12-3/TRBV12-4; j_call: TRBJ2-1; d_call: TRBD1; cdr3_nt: TGTGCCAGCAGTGCGACAGGGAACGATGAGCAGTTCTTC; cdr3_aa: CASSATGNDEQFF
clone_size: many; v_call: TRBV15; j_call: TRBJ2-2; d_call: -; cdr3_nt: TGTGCCACCAGCAGAGATCTGAAGACCGGGGAGCTGTTTTTT; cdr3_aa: CATSRDLKTGELFF
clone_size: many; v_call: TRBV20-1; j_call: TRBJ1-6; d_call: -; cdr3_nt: TGCAGTGTATCGGACCCACTCCTCCACTTT; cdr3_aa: CSVSDPLLHF
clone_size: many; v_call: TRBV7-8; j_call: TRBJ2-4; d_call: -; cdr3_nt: TGTGCCAGCAGCTTATCCAGGGGGGGAAACATTCAGTACTTC; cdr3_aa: CASSLSRGGNIQYF
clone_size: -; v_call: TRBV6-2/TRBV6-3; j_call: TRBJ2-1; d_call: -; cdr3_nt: TGTGCCAGCCCCCCCCAGGACGGGGAAGATCGGGGGAGCTCCTACAATGAGCAGTTCTTC; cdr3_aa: CASPPQDGEDRGSSYNEQFF
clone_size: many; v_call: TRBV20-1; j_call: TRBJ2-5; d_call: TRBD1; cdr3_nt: TGCAGTGCTAGAAAAACAGGGGGCAGGGAGACCCAGTACTTC; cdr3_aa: CSARKTGGRETQYF
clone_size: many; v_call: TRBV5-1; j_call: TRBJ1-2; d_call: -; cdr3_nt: TGCGCCAGCAGCTTGGATCCAGGGCCATATGGCTACACCTTC; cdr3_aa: CASSLDPGPYGYTF
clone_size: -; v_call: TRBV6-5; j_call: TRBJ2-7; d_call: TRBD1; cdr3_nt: TGTGCCAGCAGTTACGAGACAGGGGGATACGAGCAGTACTTC; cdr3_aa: CASSYETGGYEQYF
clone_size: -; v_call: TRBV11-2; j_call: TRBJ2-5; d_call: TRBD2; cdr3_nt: TGTGCCAGCAGCTTAGATCATTGGCTAGCGGGAGTGGAGACCCAGTACTTC; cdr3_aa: CASSLDHWLAGVETQYF
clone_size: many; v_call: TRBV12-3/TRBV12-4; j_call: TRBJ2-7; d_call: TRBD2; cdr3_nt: TGTGCCAGCAGTCCCACGGGGAGGGGCGAGCAGTACTTC; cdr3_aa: CASSPTGRGEQYF
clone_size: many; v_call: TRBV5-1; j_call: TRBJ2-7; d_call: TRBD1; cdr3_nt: TGCGCCAGCAGCCCCGGGACAGGGAACTACGAGCAGTACTTC; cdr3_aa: CASSPGTGNYEQYF
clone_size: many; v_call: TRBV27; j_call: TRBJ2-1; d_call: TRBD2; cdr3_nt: TGTGCCAGCAGTCCTACTAGCGGGGACTACAATGAGCAGTTCTTC; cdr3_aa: CASSPTSGDYNEQFF
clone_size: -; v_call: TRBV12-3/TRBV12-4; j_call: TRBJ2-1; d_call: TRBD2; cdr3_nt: TGTGCCAGCAGTTTCAACCGACTAGCGGGAGTAGGGCCGAACAATGAGCAGTTCTTC; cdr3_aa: CASSFNRLAGVGPNNEQFF
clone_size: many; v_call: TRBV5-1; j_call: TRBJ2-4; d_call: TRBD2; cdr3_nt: TGCGCCAGCAGCCACCTACCCGGGAGCGGGGGAAACATTCAGTACTTC; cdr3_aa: CASSHLPGSGGNIQYF
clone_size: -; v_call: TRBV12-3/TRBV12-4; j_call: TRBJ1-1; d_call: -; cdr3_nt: TGTGCCAGCAGTCCGTCGGGGCGCGCAACTGAAGCTTTCTTT; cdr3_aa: CASSPSGRATEAFF
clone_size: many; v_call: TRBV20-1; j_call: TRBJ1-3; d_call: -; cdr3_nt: TGCAGTGCTAGAGATCTTTTCGCAGTCTCCTCTGGAAACACCATATATTTT; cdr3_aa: CSARDLFAVSSGNTIYF
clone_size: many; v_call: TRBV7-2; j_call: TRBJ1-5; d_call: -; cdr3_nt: TGTGCCAGCAGCTTAATAAGGGGCATCTTGAGGGACGGCAATCAGCCCCAGCATTTT; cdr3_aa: CASSLIRGILRDGNQPQHF
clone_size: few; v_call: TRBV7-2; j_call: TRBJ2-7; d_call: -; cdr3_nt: TGTGCCAGCAGCCCGGACGGCATAAGCTCCTACGAGCAGTACTTC; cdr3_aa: CASSPDGISSYEQYF
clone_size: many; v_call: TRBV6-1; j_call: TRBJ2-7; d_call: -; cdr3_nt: TGTGCCAGCACCCACACGGGGGGCAGGGGGCGATTCGAGCAGTACTTC; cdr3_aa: CASTHTGGRGRFEQYF
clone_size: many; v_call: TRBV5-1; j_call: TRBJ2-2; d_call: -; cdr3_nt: TGCGCCAGCGGCTGGCCAAACACCGGGGAGCTGTTTTTT; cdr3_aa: CASGWPNTGELFF
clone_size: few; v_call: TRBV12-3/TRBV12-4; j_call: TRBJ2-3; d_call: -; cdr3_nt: TGTGCCAGCAGTTGGGCGACAGTAGGGACAGATACGCAGTATTTT; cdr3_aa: CASSWATVGTDTQYF
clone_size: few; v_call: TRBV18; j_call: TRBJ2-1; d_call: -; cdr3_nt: TGTGCCAGCTCACCGGGACTCGACAGCCGAGAGCAGTTCTTC; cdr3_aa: CASSPGLDSREQFF
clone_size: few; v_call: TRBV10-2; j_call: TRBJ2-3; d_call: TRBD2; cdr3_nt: TGCGCCAGCAGTGAGTTTGGCGGGGGGGCAGATACGCAGTATTTT; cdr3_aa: CASSEFGGGADTQYF
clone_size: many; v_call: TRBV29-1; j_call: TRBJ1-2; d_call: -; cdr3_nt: TGCAGCGTGGCCCAGCAGGGCCTTAACTATGGCTACACCTTC; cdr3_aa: CSVAQQGLNYGYTF
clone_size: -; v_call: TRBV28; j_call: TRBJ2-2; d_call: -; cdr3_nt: TGTGCCAGCACCCTCTTGGGGGGCACCGGGGAGCTGTTTTTT; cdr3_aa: CASTLLGGTGELFF
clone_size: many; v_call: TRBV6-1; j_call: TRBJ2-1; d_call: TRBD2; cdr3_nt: TGTGCCAGCAACCAAGACTCTGGACTAGCGGGATTGGCTGAGCAGTTCTTC; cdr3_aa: CASNQDSGLAGLAEQFF
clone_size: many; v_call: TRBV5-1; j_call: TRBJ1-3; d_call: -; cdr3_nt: TGCGCCAGCAGCCTAGGGACATCTGGAAACACCATATATTTT; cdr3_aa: CASSLGTSGNTIYF